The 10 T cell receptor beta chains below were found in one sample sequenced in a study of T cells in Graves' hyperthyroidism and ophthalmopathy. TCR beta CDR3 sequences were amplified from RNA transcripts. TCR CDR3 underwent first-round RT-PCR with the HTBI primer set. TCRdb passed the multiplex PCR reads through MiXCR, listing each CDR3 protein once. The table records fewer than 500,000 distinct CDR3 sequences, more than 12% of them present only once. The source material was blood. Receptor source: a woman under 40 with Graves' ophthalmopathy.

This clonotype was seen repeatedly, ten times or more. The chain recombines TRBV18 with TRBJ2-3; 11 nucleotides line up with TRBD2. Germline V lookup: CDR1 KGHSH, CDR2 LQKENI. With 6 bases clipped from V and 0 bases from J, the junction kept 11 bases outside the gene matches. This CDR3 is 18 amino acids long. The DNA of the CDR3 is TGTGCCAGCTCCCCCCTAGCGGGGGGACACGCTAGCACAGATACGCAGTATTTT. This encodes CASSPLAGGHASTDTQYF.

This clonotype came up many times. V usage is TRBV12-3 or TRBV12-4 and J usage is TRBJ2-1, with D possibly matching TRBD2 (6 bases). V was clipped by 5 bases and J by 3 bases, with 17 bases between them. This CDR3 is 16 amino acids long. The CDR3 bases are TGTGCCAGCAGTCCATTCCCGGGAGACGGCTACAATGAGCAGTTCTTC. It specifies CASSPFPGDGYNEQFF.

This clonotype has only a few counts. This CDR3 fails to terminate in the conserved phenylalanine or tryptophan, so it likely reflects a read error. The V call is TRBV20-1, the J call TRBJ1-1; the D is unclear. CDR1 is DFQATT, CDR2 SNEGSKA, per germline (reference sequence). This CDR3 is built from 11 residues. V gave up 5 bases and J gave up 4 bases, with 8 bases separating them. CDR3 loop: CSAPTFTEAFL. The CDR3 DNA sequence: TGCAGTGCTCCTACTTTCACTGAAGCTTTCCTT.

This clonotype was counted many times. CDR3 nucleotides: TGTGCCAGCAGCTCCCGGACAGGACAAGAGACCCAGTACTTC. It translates to CASSSRTGQETQYF. The chain carries TRBV7-9 and TRBJ2-5; 7 nucleotides align to TRBD1. The CDR3 runs 14 residues. J gave up 2 bases and V 4 bases, and 4 bases lay outside the gene matches. CDR1 is SEHNR and CDR2 is FQNEAQ in the germline V gene (reference sequence).

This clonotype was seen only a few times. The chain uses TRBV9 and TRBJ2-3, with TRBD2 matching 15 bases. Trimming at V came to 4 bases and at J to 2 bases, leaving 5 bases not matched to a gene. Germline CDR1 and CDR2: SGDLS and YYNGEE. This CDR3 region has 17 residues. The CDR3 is CASSPGLAGGLTDTQYF. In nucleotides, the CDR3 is TGTGCCAGCAGCCCTGGACTAGCGGGGGGGCTCACAGATACGCAGTATTTT.

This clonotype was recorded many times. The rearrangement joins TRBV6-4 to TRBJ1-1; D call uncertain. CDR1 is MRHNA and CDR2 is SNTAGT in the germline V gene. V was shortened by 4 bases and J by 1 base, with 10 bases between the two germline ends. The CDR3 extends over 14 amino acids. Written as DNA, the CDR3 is TGTGCCAGCAGTGTGTGGCCTTGGAACACTGAAGCTTTCTTT. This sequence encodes CASSVWPWNTEAFF.

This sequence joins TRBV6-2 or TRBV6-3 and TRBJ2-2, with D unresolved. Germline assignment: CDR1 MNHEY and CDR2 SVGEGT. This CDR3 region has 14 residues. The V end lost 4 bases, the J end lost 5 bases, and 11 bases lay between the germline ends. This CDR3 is CASSSDAITGELFF. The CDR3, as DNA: TGTGCCAGCAGTTCCGACGCAATTACCGGGGAGCTGTTTTTT.

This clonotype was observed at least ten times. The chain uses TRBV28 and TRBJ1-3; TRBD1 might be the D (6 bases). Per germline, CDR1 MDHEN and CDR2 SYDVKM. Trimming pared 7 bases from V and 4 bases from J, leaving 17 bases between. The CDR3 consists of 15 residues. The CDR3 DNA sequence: TGTGCCAGCATCCCCGGGGGCGCGGACGGAAACACCATATATTTT. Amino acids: CASIPGGADGNTIYF.

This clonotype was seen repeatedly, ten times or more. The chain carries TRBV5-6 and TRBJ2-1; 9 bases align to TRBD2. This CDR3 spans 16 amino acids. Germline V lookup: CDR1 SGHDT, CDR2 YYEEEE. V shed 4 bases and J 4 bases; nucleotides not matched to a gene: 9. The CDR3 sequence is CASSAPSSGVYNEQFF. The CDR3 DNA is TGTGCCAGCAGCGCACCATCTAGCGGGGTTTACAATGAGCAGTTCTTC.

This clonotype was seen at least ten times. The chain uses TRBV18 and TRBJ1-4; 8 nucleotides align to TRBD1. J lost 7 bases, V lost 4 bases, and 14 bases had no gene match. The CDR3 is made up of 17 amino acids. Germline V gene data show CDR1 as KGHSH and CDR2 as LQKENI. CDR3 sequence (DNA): TGTGCCAGCTCACAGACGGGACAGGACTTCATCGGTGAAAAACTGTTTTTT. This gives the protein CASSQTGQDFIGEKLFF. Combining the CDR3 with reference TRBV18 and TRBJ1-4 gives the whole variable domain NAGVMQNPRHLVRRRGQEARLRCSPMKGHSHVYWYRQLPEEGLKFMVYLQKENIIDESGMPKERFSAEFPKEGPSILRIQQVVRGDSAAYFCASSQTGQDFIGEKLFFGSGTQLSVL.